The 27 T cell receptor beta chains in this list originate from one sample, sequenced in a study of blood T cell repertoires in COVID-19. The assay was immunoSEQ multiplex PCR, and TCRdb's table has in-frame clones only and misses some. Altogether 35,000 or so clones are present, about nine tenths being singletons, with the ten largest covering 5.5% to 6.5%. Sequencing was done on a sample of peripheral blood. The source is a human donor in a cohort sampled during active COVID-19.

V is TRBV7-9 and J is TRBJ2-5; D may be TRBD2 (5 bases). Germline V gene sequence: CDR1 SEHNR, CDR2 FQNEAQ (reference sequence). CDR3 size: 13 residues. V lost 7 bases to trimming and J lost 5 bases, with 14 bases between them. CDR3 in amino acids: CASTLRGGETQYF. The DNA of the CDR3 is TGTGCCAGCACCCTTAGAGGCGGGGAGACCCAGTACTTC.

The chain is built from TRBV2 and TRBJ1-3; D is perhaps TRBD1 (5 bases). This CDR3 region has 13 residues. From germline, CDR1 is SNHLY and CDR2 FYNNEI. The germline V and J ends were trimmed by 6 bases and 3 bases, with 9 bases remaining between them. CDR3 region: CASRAGGGNTIYF. The CDR3 bases are TGTGCCAGCAGAGCCGGGGGTGGAAACACCATATATTTT.

The chain carries TRBV11-2 and TRBJ2-1, with D uncertain. V gave up 1 base and J gave up 10 bases, with 5 bases separating them. The CDR3 consists of 11 residues. In germline, CDR1 is SGHAT, CDR2 FQNNGV. The CDR3 sequence: CASSLGGEQFF. The DNA of the CDR3 is TGTGCCAGCAGCTTAGGCGGCGAGCAGTTCTTC.

The chain has TRBV27 and TRBJ2-7, with TRBD1 matching 11 bases. Germline loops: CDR1 MNHEY, CDR2 SMNVEV (reference sequence). The trim removed 6 bases at V and 6 bases at J, leaving 7 bases unmatched. The CDR3 is 14 residues long. The chain's CDR3 is CASRLGQGALEQYF. The CDR3 DNA reads as TGTGCCAGCAGACTCGGACAGGGGGCCCTCGAGCAGTACTTC.

The chain carries TRBV6-5 and TRBJ2-2; the D is unclear. The CDR3 is 15 residues long. Trimming pared 2 bases from V and 2 bases from J, leaving 9 bases between. Germline CDR1 MNHEY, CDR2 SVGAGI. The CDR3 DNA follows: TGTGCCAGCAGTTACGAGCGACCCAACACCGGGGAGCTGTTTTTT. This translates into CASSYERPNTGELFF.

The sample holds a few counts of this clone. CDR3 amino acids: CASNPRLGTQYF. The CDR3 DNA reads as TGTGCCAGCAATCCCAGGTTGGGTACGCAGTATTTT. The chain is built from TRBV6-5 and TRBJ2-3, with unresolved D. The CDR3 is made up of 12 amino acids. V was clipped by 7 bases and J by 8 bases, with 13 bases between them. The germline CDR1 and CDR2 sequences are MNHEY and SVGAGI.

This clone was observed a handful of times. The chain is built from TRBV28 and TRBJ2-1; 9 bases are a match to TRBD1. Unmatched junction bases numbered 6, after V lost 6 bases and J lost 6 bases. The length of the CDR3 is 14 residues. The V gene's germline CDR1 is MDHEN and CDR2 SYDVKM. The chain's CDR3 is CASSPRDRVNEQFF. CDR3 coding DNA: TGTGCCAGCAGCCCCCGGGACAGGGTCAATGAGCAGTTCTTC.

The V call is TRBV29-1, the J call TRBJ2-1; 11 nucleotides align to TRBD2. The ends lost 7 bases at V and 6 bases at J; junction bases unmatched: 8. The germline CDR1 and CDR2 sequences are SQVTM and ANQGSEA. CDR3 size: 14 residues. The CDR3 DNA reads as TGCAGCGCAGCGGGAGGGACTAGCGGCAATGAGCAGTTCTTC. As protein: CSAAGGTSGNEQFF.

The chain uses TRBV5-1 and TRBJ1-3, with TRBD1 matching 9 bases. There are 16 residues in the CDR3. CDR1 SGHRS and CDR2 YFSETQ come from the germline V gene. V lost 0 bases to trimming and J lost 4 bases; unmatched junction nucleotides: 5. The CDR3 bases are TGCGCCAGCAGCTTGGATAGGACAGGGGCCGGAAACACCATATATTTT. This encodes CASSLDRTGAGNTIYF.

The rearrangement joins TRBV12-3 or TRBV12-4 to TRBJ2-7, with a possible D match to TRBD1 (5 bases). This CDR3 contains 13 residues. V dropped 5 bases and J dropped 3 bases, with 11 bases sitting between them. CDR3: CASSTVGHYEQYF. The CDR3 bases are TGTGCCAGCAGTACGGTCGGACACTACGAGCAGTACTTC.

V is TRBV7-9 and J is TRBJ2-7, with 7 nucleotides matching TRBD1. The CDR3 is 14 residues long. CDR1 and CDR2 from the germline V gene are SEHNR and FQNEAQ (reference sequence). J gave up 2 bases and V 4 bases, and 5 bases lay outside the gene matches. CDR3 DNA sequence: TGTGCCAGCAGCTCCCGGGACAGCCCCTACGAGCAGTACTTC. It is translated as CASSSRDSPYEQYF.

The genes are TRBV30 and TRBJ1-1, with TRBD1 as a possible D gene (5 bases). Deletions cut 0 bases from V and 9 bases from J, with 14 bases between. The CDR3 runs to 13 residues. Germline-derived CDR1 and CDR2 are GTSNPN and SVGIG (reference sequence). The CDR3 is CAWSVGQGVKAFF. CDR3 DNA sequence: TGTGCCTGGAGTGTAGGGCAGGGTGTGAAAGCTTTCTTT.

This chain uses TRBV5-4 with TRBJ1-2; tentative D call: TRBD1 (6 bases). This CDR3 comprises 13 residues. Trimming left V 4 bases short and J 7 bases short, with 14 bases between. Looked up from germline, CDR1 is SGHNT and CDR2 is YYREEE (reference sequence). The DNA of the CDR3 is TGTGCCAGCAGCGCACAGGGCCTCGTTGGCTACACCTTC. This translates into CASSAQGLVGYTF. Complete variable domain (other parts from reference TRBV5-4 and TRBJ1-2): ETGVTQSPTHLIKTRGQQVTLRCSSQSGHNTVSWYQQALGQGPQFIFQYYREEENGRGNFPPRFSGLQFPNYSSELNVNALELDDSALYLCASSAQGLVGYTFGSGTRLTVV.

This sequence joins TRBV18 and TRBJ1-5, with D uncertain. Germline-derived CDR1 and CDR2 are KGHSH and LQKENI. V was clipped by 1 base and J by 2 bases, with 9 bases between them. This CDR3 region has 15 residues. The CDR3 nucleotides are TGTGCCAGCTCACCACTGGCAGGCGGCAATCAGCCCCAGCATTTT. The encoded protein is CASSPLAGGNQPQHF.

The chain has TRBV6-1 and TRBJ1-4; 7 bases agree with TRBD1. The CDR3 is made up of 17 amino acids. Germline lookup yields CDR1 MNHNS and CDR2 SASEGT. The ends lost 0 bases at V and 4 bases at J; junction bases unmatched: 8. The CDR3 loop reads CASSEARGTAINEKLFF. The CDR3 DNA reads as TGTGCCAGCAGTGAAGCCCGAGGGACAGCGATTAATGAAAAACTGTTTTTT.

This clone was detected a few times. The V call is TRBV11-2, the J call TRBJ1-1; TRBD1 agrees at 8 bases. The germline V gene has CDR1 SGHAT and CDR2 FQNNGV. V trimming: 5 bases; J trimming: 0 bases; junction bases outside the gene matches: 5. CDR3 length: 15 amino acids. The CDR3 is CASSPRQGMNTEAFF. The CDR3 coding sequence is TGTGCCAGCAGCCCCAGACAGGGGATGAACACTGAAGCTTTCTTT.

The V call is TRBV13, the J call TRBJ1-2; maybe TRBD1 (6 bases). This CDR3 region has 17 residues. Per germline, CDR1 PRHDT and CDR2 FYEKMQ (reference sequence). V lost 5 bases and J lost 3, with 22 bases in between. CDR3 DNA: TGTGCCAGCAGCCCAAAGTTTCAGGGGAAGATAGACTATGGCTACACCTTC. This encodes CASSPKFQGKIDYGYTF.

The rearrangement links TRBV7-9 to TRBJ2-2; D may be TRBD1 (5 bases). Trimming removed 5 bases from V and 1 base from J, with 14 bases in between. The germline gives CDR1 SEHNR, CDR2 FQNEAQ (reference sequence). This CDR3 has 16 amino acids. The CDR3 is CASSLRQLLNTGELFF. CDR3 DNA: TGTGCCAGCAGCCTAAGACAGCTCCTGAACACCGGGGAGCTGTTTTTT.

This clone has only one observation. The chain employs TRBV7-8 and TRBJ2-1, with TRBD2 matching over 7 bases. Germline V gene sequence: CDR1 SGHVS, CDR2 FQNEAQ. The CDR3 extends over 16 amino acids. The junction had 16 bases not matched to a gene; V was cut back by 5 bases and J by 9 bases. The CDR3 region has the DNA TGTGCCAGCAGCAAAGGCGGGGGTCGAGAGGGGAGTGAGCAGTTCTTC. This translates into CASSKGGGREGSEQFF.

This chain connects TRBV5-1 to TRBJ2-4, with 9 bases that match TRBD1. Germline V lookup: CDR1 SGHRS, CDR2 YFSETQ. V gave up 4 bases and J gave up 0 bases; unmatched junction bases: 5. The CDR3 runs to 16 residues. CDR3 nucleotides: TGCGCCAGCAGCATTGGGACAGGGCTAGCCAAAAACATTCAGTACTTC. Amino acid sequence: CASSIGTGLAKNIQYF.

This rearrangement joins TRBV9 to TRBJ2-5, with D unresolved. The V gene lost 4 bases and the J gene lost 3 bases, with 13 bases spanning the gap. This CDR3 region has 14 residues. The V gene's germline CDR1 is SGDLS and CDR2 YYNGEE. The CDR3 nucleotides are TGTGCCAGCAGCAAAACGGCCGCGGAAGAGACCCAGTACTTC. Its protein is CASSKTAAEETQYF.

The chain employs TRBV10-1 and TRBJ2-5; 7 nucleotides agree with TRBD1. V dropped 5 bases and J dropped 4; count of bases not matched to a gene: 4. The CDR3 spans 13 residues. Germline assignment: CDR1 WNHNN and CDR2 SYGVQD (reference sequence). CDR3 in amino acids: CASSSDRRETQYF. As DNA, the CDR3 is TGCGCCAGCAGTTCGGACAGGCGAGAGACCCAGTACTTC.

The chain joins TRBV7-9 to TRBJ2-1, with D perhaps TRBD1 (5 bases). CDR3 length equals 13 residues. Trimming left V 1 base short and J 4 bases short, with 5 bases between. Germline assignment: CDR1 SEHNR and CDR2 FQNEAQ (reference sequence). CDR3 DNA: TGTGCCAGCAGCTTAGACAGGTACAATGAGCAGTTCTTC. Encoded protein: CASSLDRYNEQFF.

CDR3 coding DNA: TGTGCCAGCAGCTTGGTGGGGACAGGGACGGAGGCCCAGTACTTC. Translation: CASSLVGTGTEAQYF. This sequence joins TRBV5-6 and TRBJ2-5; TRBD1 matches at 9 bases. The V and J ends lost 0 bases and 9 bases, in that order; junction bases with no gene match: 9. The CDR3 runs to 15 residues. From germline, CDR1 is SGHDT and CDR2 YYEEEE.

The DNA of the CDR3 is TGTGCCAGCATGCCAGGGGCCTTCGAGACCCAGTACTTC. Protein: CASMPGAFETQYF. The chain couples TRBV6-5 to TRBJ2-5, with D maybe TRBD1 (6 bases). Per the germline V gene, CDR1 is MNHEY and CDR2 is SVGAGI. The CDR3 length is 13 residues. V was clipped by 7 bases and J by 5 bases, with 14 bases between them.

V is TRBV7-2 and J is TRBJ2-7; 15 nucleotides match TRBD2. This CDR3 spans 14 amino acids. V lost 5 bases to trimming and J lost 7 bases; unmatched junction nucleotides: 3. The germline gives CDR1 SGHTA, CDR2 FQGNSA. CDR3 loop: CASSTGLAGGEQYF. The CDR3, as DNA: TGTGCCAGCAGCACCGGACTAGCGGGAGGGGAGCAGTACTTC.

This clone was detected only a few times. The chain recombines TRBV15 with TRBJ1-5, with D hard to call. Trimming cost V 1 base and J 13 bases, with 11 bases left between them. Germline CDR1 is LNHNV and CDR2 is YYDKDF (reference sequence). The CDR3 has 12 residues. The CDR3 DNA is TGTGCCACCAGCAGAGTAGGTACAGAGCAGCATTTT. It specifies CATSRVGTEQHF. Full variable domain (missing parts from reference TRBV15 and TRBJ1-5): DAMVIQNPRYQVTQFGKPVTLSCSQTLNHNVMYWYQQKSSQAPKLLFHYYDKDFNNEADTPDNFQSRRPNTSFCFLDIRSPGLGDTAMYLCATSRVGTEQHFGDGTRLSIL.